These T cell receptor beta chains were read from a single sample in a study of T cells in narcolepsy. Measured with immunoSEQ multiplex PCR; TCRdb has only the in-frame clones, and not every one. Among roughly 32,000 clones listed, around four fifths were seen once. Sample: CD45RA- memory CD4+ T cells from PBMCs. These receptors were obtained from a human donor with narcolepsy. CDR3s include the opening cysteine and the closing phenylalanine or tryptophan. The D gene is left open where the match is weak. Size is omitted from some rows. Given values are once, few, many or a class for expanded clones.

>TRBV29-1|NA|NA|TRBJ1-5
TGCAGCGTGGATACCCGGGCCCCGGCCCGTCAGCCCCAGCATTTT
CSVDTRAPARQPQHF
>TRBV6-5|NA|NA|TRBJ2-7
TGTGCCAGCAGTTACTTTGGGCAGGGTCACTACGAGCAGTACTTC
CASSYFGQGHYEQYF
>TRBV5-1|NA|NA|TRBJ2-2
TGCGCCAGCAGCTTGGGTCCGGGACACTCGAACACCGGGGAGCTGTTTTTT
CASSLGPGHSNTGELFF
>TRBV5-1|NA|NA|TRBJ2-2
TGCGCCAGCAAGGAACCGGGCGGGGAGCTGTTTTTT
CASKEPGGELFF
>TRBV6-1|NA|NA|TRBJ1-4
TGTGCCAGCAGTGATTGGCAGGAAGGGGAAAAACTGTTTTTT
CASSDWQEGEKLFF
>TRBV19|NA|NA|TRBJ2-5
TGTGCCAGTAGTATAAAGGGCCAAGAGACCCAGTACTTC
CASSIKGQETQYF
>TRBV28|NA|TRBD1|TRBJ1-3
TGTGCCAGCGGGGTACAGGGGTTCGGAAACACCATATATTTT
CASGVQGFGNTIYF
>TRBV6-5|few|NA|TRBJ2-5
TGTGCCAGCAGGGGGTCGGGGAGATGGACCCAGTACTTC
CASRGSGRWTQYF
>TRBV30|NA|NA|TRBJ2-2
TGTGCCTGGAGTCCAGGGCCCACCGGGGAGCTGTTTTTT
CAWSPGPTGELFF
>TRBV30|NA|NA|TRBJ1-1
TGTGCCTGGAGTGTCGGGACACTAAACACTGAAGCTTTCTTT
CAWSVGTLNTEAFF